These 26 T cell receptor beta chains originate from one sample sequenced in a study of T cells expressing NK-cell markers. From its re-call of the 5' RACE reads, TCRdb lists each CDR3 protein once, without DNA. This sample's table reports 400,000 to 500,000 distinct CDR3 sequences. Material: blood T cells: a sorted CD56 or NKG2C T cell subset, CD4+ or CD8+ T cells, or bulk PBMC T cells (not recorded which). These TCRs come from a woman aged 18 to 75 in good health.

This sequence joins TRBV4-1 and TRBJ2-5; TCRdb outputs TRBD1, but without DNA this stays unchecked. The germline V gene has CDR1 MGHRA and CDR2 YSYEKL. The CDR3 is 15 residues long. CDR3 amino acids: CASSQDGPWGQTQYF.

This chain links TRBV20-1 with TRBJ2-1; TCRdb selects TRBD2, and the lack of DNA leaves this call unchecked. The CDR3 totals 17 residues. Germline lookup yields CDR1 DFQATT and CDR2 SNEGSKA (reference sequence). The CDR3 here is CSAKASGTAISYNEQFF.

The V gene is TRBV29-1, the J gene TRBJ2-1; TCRdb's D gene call, TRBD2, goes unchecked for lack of DNA. CDR3 length: 12 residues. Germline values: CDR1 SQVTM, CDR2 ANQGSEA. CDR3 amino acids: CSGRALDHEQFF.

This chain links TRBV5-6 with TRBJ2-7. Germline loops: CDR1 SGHDT, CDR2 YYEEEE. CDR3 length: 14 residues. Here the CDR3 reads CASSLAGGKYEQYF.

This sequence joins TRBV9 and TRBJ2-3; absent DNA, TCRdb's TRBD2 call cannot be checked. This CDR3 is built from 17 residues. Germline-derived CDR1 and CDR2 are SGDLS and YYNGEE. The CDR3 sequence is CASSPQLSGGALDTQYF.

The chain is built from TRBV4-3 and TRBJ2-3; checking the TCRdb D call of TRBD2 is not possible without DNA. CDR3 length: 17 residues. Germline loops: CDR1 LGHNA, CDR2 YSLEER. The CDR3 protein is CASSQGLAGGPADTQYF.

The genes are TRBV29-1 and TRBJ1-4. Germline V gene sequence: CDR1 SQVTM, CDR2 ANQGSEA. The CDR3 is made up of 12 amino acids. CDR3 residues: CSVVNAWEKLFF. The full variable domain, completed using reference TRBV29-1 and TRBJ1-4, is SAVISQKPSRDICQRGTSLTIQCQVDSQVTMMFWYRQQPGQSLTLIATANQGSEATYESGFVIDKFPISRPNLTFSTLTVSNMSPEDSSIYLCSVVNAWEKLFFGSGTQLSVL.

This chain connects TRBV12-3 or TRBV12-4 to TRBJ1-3; no DNA is available, so the TRBD1 call from TCRdb remains unchecked. This CDR3 region has 15 residues. The CDR3: CASREGTSSGNTIYF.

The chain combines TRBV4-3 with TRBJ2-5; there is no DNA to check the TCRdb D call of TRBD1. CDR1 LGHNA and CDR2 YSLEER come from the germline V gene. The CDR3 totals 15 residues. CDR3 protein: CASSLEDREQETQYF.

The chain combines TRBV9 with TRBJ2-1; without DNA, the TCRdb call of TRBD1 cannot be checked. This CDR3 region has 15 residues. Germline V CDR1 and CDR2: SGDLS, YYNGEE. The CDR3 here is CASSASGTPVNEQFF.

The genes are TRBV20-1 and TRBJ1-1; TCRdb lists TRBD1, though no DNA is available to test this call. The CDR3 totals 17 residues. Per the germline V gene, CDR1 is DFQATT and CDR2 is SNEGSKA (reference sequence). This CDR3 is CSARPGTGGTWSTEAFF.

The chain's CDR3 is CASRGEAGELFF. The V and J genes are TRBV3-1 and TRBJ2-2; the TRBD2 assignment by TCRdb is unverifiable without DNA. The germline CDR1 and CDR2 sequences are LGHDT and YNNKEL (reference sequence). There are 12 residues in the CDR3.

The chain recombines TRBV6-2 or TRBV6-3 with TRBJ2-1; lacking DNA, the TRBD2 call made by TCRdb goes unchecked. The CDR3 runs 16 residues. Germline V gene lookup returns CDR1 MNHEY and CDR2 SVGEGT. The CDR3 sequence is CASSYLAGSSYNEQFF.

This CDR3 is CASSPREGRSTEAFF. The chain has TRBV9 and TRBJ1-1; TCRdb reports TRBD1, a call that lacks DNA to check it against. Germline assignment: CDR1 SGDLS and CDR2 YYNGEE. The CDR3 totals 15 residues.

The rearrangement joins TRBV12-5 to TRBJ1-2; the TCRdb call, TRBD1, lacks DNA for checking. The CDR3 spans 15 residues. Germline V CDR1 and CDR2: LGHNT, FRNRAP. This CDR3 is CASGLGEGSLYGYTF.

This chain uses TRBV6-1 with TRBJ2-7; without DNA, the TCRdb call of TRBD1 cannot be checked. This CDR3 is built from 14 residues. Germline V CDR1 and CDR2: MNHNS, SASEGT. CDR3 residues: CASSKGQGTYEQYF.

The rearrangement uses TRBV24-1 and TRBJ2-1. Germline V lookup: CDR1 KGHDR, CDR2 SFDVKD. CDR3 length equals 13 residues. This chain's CDR3 is CATSDFGVYEQFF.

This chain connects TRBV12-3 or TRBV12-4 to TRBJ2-5. This CDR3 is built from 16 residues. The chain's CDR3 is CASTTTVSPYQETQYF.

CDR3 amino acids: CASSLAGQGGNTIYF. The genes are TRBV12-3 or TRBV12-4 and TRBJ1-3; the TRBD1 assignment by TCRdb is unverifiable without DNA. This CDR3 spans 15 amino acids.

The chain combines TRBV20-1 with TRBJ1-5; with no DNA, the TCRdb D assignment of TRBD1 cannot be verified. There are 16 residues in the CDR3. From germline, CDR1 is DFQATT and CDR2 SNEGSKA (reference sequence). This CDR3 is CSARRGMGARNQPQHF.

The V gene is TRBV20-1, the J gene TRBJ2-1; the TCRdb D gene call, TRBD2, has no DNA to confirm it. CDR1 is DFQATT and CDR2 is SNEGSKA in the germline V gene (reference sequence). The CDR3 has 14 residues. CDR3 sequence reads: CSARGGWRDNEQFF.

The genes are TRBV20-1 and TRBJ1-5; TCRdb designates TRBD1, a call that cannot be tested without DNA. The V gene's germline CDR1 is DFQATT and CDR2 SNEGSKA (reference sequence). The CDR3 totals 17 residues. The CDR3 is CSARGRGAGGSNQPQHF.

The V gene is TRBV12-3 or TRBV12-4, the J gene TRBJ2-5; as DNA is missing, the TRBD2 call by TCRdb cannot be tested. The CDR3 has 15 residues. This chain's CDR3 is CASRAGAAIEETQYF.

V is TRBV2 and J is TRBJ1-1. CDR1 and CDR2 (germline): SNHLY, FYNNEI. The CDR3 consists of 15 residues. The CDR3 is CASSDPVRLNTEAFF.

V and J are TRBV5-1 and TRBJ2-7; TCRdb names TRBD1, which stays unverified in the absence of DNA. The CDR3 length is 16 residues. CDR1 and CDR2 (germline): SGHRS, YFSETQ. The CDR3 reads CASSLDGTGFSYEQYF.

This chain uses TRBV20-1 with TRBJ2-3; there is no DNA to check the TCRdb D call of TRBD1. This CDR3 comprises 13 residues. Germline loops: CDR1 DFQATT, CDR2 SNEGSKA (reference sequence). CDR3 sequence: CSAIHGARYTQYF.